Listed here are 16 T cell receptor beta chains from one sample, sequenced in a study of blood T cells in healthy people across ages. Primers used in a second PCR of roughly 6 to 11 cycles were a sample-barcoded 5' primer and a J-beta primer mix. TCRdb redid the calling of the 5' RACE reads with MiXCR, one entry per CDR3 protein. This sample has some 1.5 million distinct CDR3 sequences; approximately 39% occur once, and the top ten carry approximately 4%. The sequencing sample was made of blood. These receptors were collected from a woman between 18 and 30 years old in good health.

Many counts were recorded for this clonotype. J is TRBJ2-7 and V is TRBV7-2; no definite D call. With 5 bases removed from V and 3 bases from J, the gap between germline ends came to 8 bases. Germline CDR1 reads SGHTA; CDR2 reads FQGNSA. The CDR3 contains 12 residues. The chain's CDR3 is CASSSFRYEQYF. The CDR3 bases are TGTGCCAGCAGCAGCTTTCGCTACGAGCAGTACTTC.

The table lists this clonotype with a few counts. The chain combines TRBV27 with TRBJ1-1; D is ambiguous. With 4 bases removed from V and 3 bases from J, the gap between germline ends came to 15 bases. The V gene's germline CDR1 is MNHEY and CDR2 SMNVEV (reference sequence). The CDR3 covers 15 residues. The CDR3 region has the DNA TGTGCCAGCAGTTCTTTCTCTTTCGGGGACACTGAAGCTTTCTTT. Translating gives CASSSFSFGDTEAFF.

Only a few counts were recorded for this clonotype. V usage is TRBV6-5 and J usage is TRBJ2-7; 9 bases agree with TRBD1. This CDR3 region has 15 residues. CDR1 and CDR2 (germline): MNHEY, SVGAGI. Trimming cost V 8 bases and J 1 base; bases outside gene matches: 9. CDR3 in DNA: TGTGCCAGCGGGCGAGCCGGGACAGGGTCCTACGAGCAGTACTTC. Protein: CASGRAGTGSYEQYF.

The V and J genes are TRBV27 and TRBJ2-7; no firm D call. The CDR3 contains 15 residues. Per germline, CDR1 MNHEY and CDR2 SMNVEV (reference sequence). V was trimmed by 2 bases and J by 4 bases, leaving 15 bases between them. CDR3 DNA sequence: TGTGCCAGCAGTTTACAGGCTCCCGCCCGTTACGAGCAGTACTTC. Translating gives CASSLQAPARYEQYF.

The rearrangement uses TRBV2 and TRBJ1-1; the D gene is possibly TRBD1 (5 bases). CDR1 SNHLY and CDR2 FYNNEI come from the germline V gene. This CDR3 comprises 16 residues. Trimming pared 1 base from V and 7 bases from J, leaving 19 bases between. This CDR3 reads CASSEERRPGLNEAFF. CDR3 DNA sequence: TGTGCCAGCAGTGAAGAAAGACGCCCGGGACTGAATGAAGCTTTCTTT.

The sample holds a few counts of this clonotype. The chain carries TRBV2 and TRBJ2-3, with D possibly matching TRBD2 (6 bases). V was pared by 6 bases and J by 4 bases, with 14 bases between. Germline V lookup: CDR1 SNHLY, CDR2 FYNNEI. The CDR3 covers 14 residues. The CDR3 DNA sequence: TGTGCCAGCAGAAGGAGGGTCGAGGCAGATACGCAGTATTTT. Protein: CASRRRVEADTQYF.

The chain is built from TRBV7-2 and TRBJ1-5; D gene ambiguous. The CDR3 runs 13 residues. CDR1 is SGHTA and CDR2 is FQGNSA in the germline V gene. The germline V and J ends were trimmed by 2 bases and 5 bases, with 7 bases remaining between them. DNA for the CDR3: TGTGCCAGCAGCTTATCGATGGATCAGCCCCAGCATTTT. Translating it yields CASSLSMDQPQHF.

The chain links TRBV20-1 to TRBJ2-5; perhaps TRBD2 as D (6 bases). Germline-derived CDR1 and CDR2 are DFQATT and SNEGSKA (reference sequence). The V gene lost 1 base and the J gene lost 11 bases, with 23 bases spanning the gap. The CDR3 is 15 residues long. The CDR3 sequence is CSARGRTTPGYEQYF. The CDR3 bases are TGCAGTGCTAGAGGACGGACTACCCCGGGCTATGAGCAGTACTTC.

This clonotype was observed a handful of times. The V and J genes are TRBV21-1 and TRBJ2-7; the DNA was not used to check the table's D call, TRBD1. TRBV21-1 is a known pseudogene. The CDR3 loop spans 17 amino acids. The CDR3 loop reads CASSNGTRRRYSYEQYF. CDR3 DNA sequence: TGTGCCAGCAGCAATGGGACAAGGAGACGGTACTCCTACGAGCAGTACTTC.

The chain recombines TRBV6-1 with TRBJ1-1; no reliable D call. The CDR3 totals 17 residues. Trimming shortened V by 0 bases and J by 0 bases, and 14 bases separated the two germline ends. Germline V lookup: CDR1 MNHNS, CDR2 SASEGT. CDR3 nucleotides: TGTGCCAGCAGTGAAGCGGTCACTTGGATTATGAACACTGAAGCTTTCTTT. Protein sequence: CASSEAVTWIMNTEAFF.

The sample holds a few counts of this clonotype. This chain uses TRBV7-2 with TRBJ1-2; D not certain. With 1 base removed from V and 7 bases from J, the gap between germline ends came to 19 bases. This CDR3 comprises 16 residues. CDR1 and CDR2 (germline): SGHTA, FQGNSA. This CDR3 reads CASSLVYSSAGVGYTF. In nucleotides, the CDR3 is TGTGCCAGCAGCTTAGTTTACAGCTCGGCAGGAGTTGGCTACACCTTC.

The gene calls are TRBV5-1 and TRBJ2-5; D gene unclear. Germline V gene lookup returns CDR1 SGHRS and CDR2 YFSETQ. This CDR3 comprises 16 residues. V lost 0 bases, J lost 2 bases, and 14 bases lay in between. CDR3 DNA sequence: TGCGCCAGCAGCTTGGCCTTGGCGGTAAAACAAGAGACCCAGTACTTC. It is translated as CASSLALAVKQETQYF. Variable domain in full (rest from reference TRBV5-1 and TRBJ2-5): KAGVTQTPRYLIKTRGQQVTLSCSPISGHRSVSWYQQTPGQGLQFLFEYFSETQRNKGNFPGRFSGRQFSNSRSEMNVSTLELGDSALYLCASSLALAVKQETQYFGPGTRLLVL.

The chain links TRBV6-5 to TRBJ2-7; TRBD1 agrees at 8 bases. The CDR3 totals 15 residues. Germline trimming cut 5 bases from V and 1 base from J; bases unmatched to any gene: 7. Germline lookup yields CDR1 MNHEY and CDR2 SVGAGI. For the CDR3, the DNA is TGTGCCAGCAGTCCCAACAGGGGGGCTTCCTACGAGCAGTACTTC. This gives the protein CASSPNRGASYEQYF.

This clonotype was seen only a few times. The rearrangement joins TRBV29-1 to TRBJ1-2; D is possibly TRBD1 (6 bases). CDR3 length: 13 residues. Germline loops: CDR1 SQVTM, CDR2 ANQGSEA. With 1 base removed from V and 4 bases from J, the gap between germline ends came to 10 bases. CDR3 nucleotide sequence: TGCAGCGTTGAAGGGGGGCGCGTCTATGGCTACACCTTC. Amino acid sequence: CSVEGGRVYGYTF.

The rearrangement links TRBV6-5 to TRBJ2-3, with D perhaps given as TRBD1 or TRBD2 (5 bases each). V lost 4 bases and J 4 bases, leaving 15 bases between the germline ends. This CDR3 is built from 15 residues. Germline V gene sequence: CDR1 MNHEY, CDR2 SVGAGI. CDR3 sequence (DNA): TGTGCCAGCAGTTTTTACTTGCAGGGAGCAGATACGCAGTATTTT. It specifies CASSFYLQGADTQYF.

As DNA, the CDR3 is TGTGCCAGCAGCTCACCAGACCAGTTCTATGGCTACACCTTC. It codes for CASSSPDQFYGYTF. The chain has TRBV6-5 and TRBJ1-2; no clear D gene. Per germline, CDR1 MNHEY and CDR2 SVGAGI. The V end lost 6 bases, the J end lost 4 bases, and 15 bases lay between the germline ends. CDR3 length: 14 amino acids.